A single sample gave rise to the 9 T cell receptor beta chains below, sequenced in a study of beta chain features in type 1 diabetes. Since all of the isolated RNA was reverse transcribed, expressed TCRB transcripts were what got sequenced. TCRdb's table, derived via immunoSEQ multiplex PCR, lists solely in-frame clones and lacks some. The repertoire holds approximately 160,000 clones, with less than 9.5% as singletons. Sequencing used central memory CD4+ T cells from blood. These TCRs come from a man between 18 and 35 years old in good health.

This clone showed up just a few times. The chain carries TRBV7-9 and TRBJ2-1; 10 nucleotides align to TRBD2. Germline assignment: CDR1 SEHNR and CDR2 FQNEAQ (reference sequence). This CDR3 is 13 amino acids long. The junction had 1 base not matched to a gene; V was cut back by 4 bases and J by 7 bases. CDR3 coding DNA: TGTGCCAGCAGCTCAGCGGGGGGGAATGAGCAGTTCTTC. Amino acid sequence: CASSSAGGNEQFF.

This clone was seen more than once but under ten times. The rearrangement joins TRBV18 to TRBJ1-4; TRBD1 matches 8 bases. CDR1 and CDR2 from the germline V gene are KGHSH and LQKENI. Germline trimming cut 3 bases from V and 8 bases from J; bases unmatched to any gene: 5. The CDR3 is made up of 14 amino acids. The CDR3 DNA sequence: TGTGCCAGCTCACCGGGACAGGTAGAGGAAAAACTGTTTTTT. Its protein is CASSPGQVEEKLFF.

The chain links TRBV2 to TRBJ1-1; a possible D gene is TRBD1 (6 bases). CDR1 is SNHLY, CDR2 FYNNEI, per germline. CDR3 size: 16 residues. V lost 5 bases and J 4 bases, leaving 20 bases between the germline ends. DNA of the CDR3: TGTGCCAGCAGTTTTAGGGGGATGGGCCTTGGCACTGAAGCTTTCTTT. Translating it yields CASSFRGMGLGTEAFF.

This chain joins TRBV9 and TRBJ2-5; weak D call: TRBD1 (5 bases). Trimming shortened V by 0 bases and J by 5 bases, and 14 bases separated the two germline ends. CDR1 and CDR2 (germline): SGDLS, YYNGEE. The CDR3 covers 15 residues. Here the CDR3 reads CASSVAATVGETQYF. In DNA, the CDR3 is TGTGCCAGCAGCGTAGCGGCGACAGTCGGGGAGACCCAGTACTTC.

This chain links TRBV11-2 with TRBJ1-3; TRBD1 agrees at 8 bases. This CDR3 has 15 residues. The germline gives CDR1 SGHAT, CDR2 FQNNGV. With 4 bases clipped from V and 2 bases from J, the junction kept 4 bases outside the gene matches. CDR3 residues: CASSSQGAAGNTIYF. The CDR3 nucleotides read TGTGCCAGCAGCTCTCAGGGGGCTGCTGGAAACACCATATATTTT.

This clone was detected only a few times. This chain uses TRBV27 with TRBJ2-1; tentatively, D is TRBD1 (6 bases). The V end lost 2 bases, the J end lost 0 bases, and 17 bases lay between the germline ends. Germline CDR1 MNHEY, CDR2 SMNVEV (reference sequence). The CDR3 is made up of 18 amino acids. The DNA for the CDR3 is TGTGCCAGCAGTTTACTTGGCTTTGGGACAAGCTCCTACAATGAGCAGTTCTTC. Translation: CASSLLGFGTSSYNEQFF.

The chain uses TRBV29-1 and TRBJ1-4; D is possibly TRBD1 (5 bases). There are 12 residues in the CDR3. Germline V lookup: CDR1 SQVTM, CDR2 ANQGSEA. The V end lost 4 bases, the J end lost 7 bases, and 10 bases lay between the germline ends. The CDR3 is CSVGQGGEKLFF. The CDR3 nucleotides are TGCAGCGTTGGGCAGGGAGGTGAAAAACTGTTTTTT.

The chain links TRBV6-1 to TRBJ2-2, with D possibly TRBD1 on 6 matching bases. This CDR3 has 14 residues. The V end was cut by 6 bases, the J end by 1 base, with 9 bases between. Germline V CDR1 and CDR2: MNHNS, SASEGT. The CDR3 DNA follows: TGTGCCAGCAGGTTGGGACAGAACACCGGGGAGCTGTTTTTT. Translation gives CASRLGQNTGELFF.

This sequence joins TRBV2 and TRBJ2-1, with D tentatively TRBD2 (5 bases). Germline-derived CDR1 and CDR2 are SNHLY and FYNNEI. The CDR3 contains 14 residues. Trimming left V 3 bases short and J 6 bases short, with 12 bases between. The CDR3 protein is CASSEGRGSNEQFF. The DNA for the CDR3 is TGTGCCAGCAGTGAGGGGAGAGGGTCCAATGAGCAGTTCTTC.